This TCR beta chain was identified during a study of chemoradiotherapy in HPV16-positive cancers. Repeated repertoire sampling spanned the course of chemoradiotherapy. V was pared by 8 bases and J by 1 base, with 11 bases between. Germline lookup yields CDR1 ENHRY and CDR2 SYGVKD. The CDR3 is made up of 13 amino acids. This table comes from immunoSEQ multiplex PCR, and its TCRdb copy is limited to in-frame clones, with some not included. The sample lists about 12,000 clones; about 70% were seen once. This material was acquired from a patient who underwent chemoradiotherapy. The rearrangement joins TRBV10-3 to TRBJ1-1, with D unclear. The sequence derives from a human donor with HPV-associated anogenital cancer. The CDR3 here is CAIGRHGNTEAFF. In DNA form, the CDR3 reads TGTGCCATCGGGCGGCACGGGAACACTGAAGCTTTCTTT.